Shown below are 8 T cell receptor beta chains from a single sample sequenced in a study of Ad26.COV2.S vaccination and SARS-CoV-2 variants. Regarding treatment: around 19 received Ad26.COV2.S at low or high dose, single or two shots; 5 received placebo; per-sample allocation not given. Collection of samples fell on day 63 after the first vaccine or placebo injection. Clones were sequenced by immunoSEQ multiplex PCR, and TCRdb holds only the in-frame ones, with some missing. The sample lists roughly 240,000 clones; roughly 90% were seen once. The sample consisted of peripheral blood, taken in a trial of Ad26.COV2.S vaccine versus placebo. The receptors were sampled from a person aged 18-65 years who received the Ad26.COV2.S COVID-19 vaccine or a placebo.

The rearrangement joins TRBV7-2 to TRBJ2-7; TRBD2 matches at 7 bases. V lost 5 bases and J lost 4; bases outside the gene matches: 8. CDR3 length equals 14 residues. CDR1 SGHTA and CDR2 FQGNSA come from the germline V gene. CDR3 sequence (DNA): TGTGCCAGCAGCCACCGGGAGGACGTTTACGAGCAGTACTTC. The encoded protein is CASSHREDVYEQYF.

The CDR3 DNA follows: TGTGCCAGCAGTTCCGGGGCGGACGAGCAGTACTTC. Its translation is CASSSGADEQYF. J is TRBJ2-7 and V is TRBV6-2 or TRBV6-3; D is perhaps TRBD1 or TRBD2 (5 bases each). The V and J ends lost 4 bases and 5 bases respectively, with 9 bases between them. Germline V gene lookup returns CDR1 MNHEY and CDR2 SVGEGT. The CDR3 extends over 12 amino acids.

The rearrangement links TRBV19 to TRBJ2-6, with a weak D call TRBD2 (6 bases). CDR1 and CDR2 from the germline V gene are LNHDA and SQIVND (reference sequence). The length of the CDR3 is 17 residues. V dropped 5 bases and J dropped 0 bases, with 14 bases sitting between them. CDR3: CASSLGTSSSGANVLTF. Here the CDR3 DNA reads TGTGCCAGTAGTCTGGGGACTTCCAGCTCTGGGGCCAACGTCCTGACTTTC.

The chain combines TRBV30 with TRBJ2-7; D possibly corresponds to TRBD2 (5 bases). The V gene lost 0 bases and the J gene lost 4 bases, with 19 bases spanning the gap. The CDR3 has 16 amino acids. Germline loops: CDR1 GTSNPN, CDR2 SVGIG (reference sequence). CDR3 region: CAWSVLTGGLRYEQYF. CDR3 in DNA: TGTGCCTGGAGTGTCCTTACGGGCGGGCTCCGATACGAGCAGTACTTC. The entire variable domain, with the rest obtained from reference TRBV30 and TRBJ2-7, is as follows: SQTIHQWPATLVQPVGSPLSLECTVEGTSNPNLYWYRQAAGRGLQLLFYSVGIGQISSEVPQNLSASRPQDRQFILSSKKLLLSDSGFYLCAWSVLTGGLRYEQYFGPGTRLTVT.

The chain carries TRBV7-2 and TRBJ2-2; 9 positions match TRBD1. With 5 bases clipped from V and 4 bases from J, the junction kept 8 bases outside the gene matches. CDR1 is SGHTA, CDR2 FQGNSA, per germline. The CDR3 is 16 residues long. The CDR3 reads CASSITGTGFTGELFF. CDR3 nucleotide sequence: TGTGCCAGCAGCATAACCGGGACAGGGTTCACCGGGGAGCTGTTTTTT.

V gene TRBV2 combines with J gene TRBJ2-3, with D unclear. Germline CDR1 and CDR2: SNHLY and FYNNEI. This CDR3 contains 12 residues. The V end was cut by 3 bases, the J end by 5 bases, with 6 bases between. CDR3 in amino acids: CASSEYVDTQYF. In nucleotides, the CDR3 is TGTGCCAGCAGTGAGTATGTAGATACGCAGTATTTT.

The rearrangement joins TRBV28 to TRBJ2-5; D may correspond to TRBD1 or TRBD2 (5 bases each). The CDR3 loop spans 14 amino acids. The V and J ends lost 10 bases and 2 bases respectively, with 17 bases between them. Looked up from germline, CDR1 is MDHEN and CDR2 is SYDVKM. The CDR3 is CATAHRGPQETQYF. CDR3 coding DNA: TGTGCCACCGCCCACCGGGGACCACAAGAGACCCAGTACTTC.

CDR3 region: CASSQSLGRADSNQPQHF. The CDR3 region has the DNA TGCGCCAGCAGTCAATCTCTCGGCAGGGCGGATAGCAATCAGCCCCAGCATTTT. The rearrangement uses TRBV23-1 and TRBJ1-5; perhaps TRBD1 as D (5 bases). TRBV23-1 is sorted into the ORF group, with uncertain function. This CDR3 is built from 18 residues. V gave up 0 bases and J gave up 0 bases, with 15 bases separating them.